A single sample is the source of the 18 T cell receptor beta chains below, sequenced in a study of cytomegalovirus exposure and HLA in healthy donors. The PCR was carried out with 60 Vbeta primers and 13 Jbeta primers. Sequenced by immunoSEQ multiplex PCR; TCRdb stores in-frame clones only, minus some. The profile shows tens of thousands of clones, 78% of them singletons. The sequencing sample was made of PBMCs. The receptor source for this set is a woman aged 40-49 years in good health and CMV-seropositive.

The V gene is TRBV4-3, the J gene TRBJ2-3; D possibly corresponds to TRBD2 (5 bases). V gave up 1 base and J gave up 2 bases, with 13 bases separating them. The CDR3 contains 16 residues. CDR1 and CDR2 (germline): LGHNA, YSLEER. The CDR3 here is CASSQGYETNTDTQYF. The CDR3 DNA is TGCGCCAGCAGCCAAGGGTATGAGACTAACACAGATACGCAGTATTTT.

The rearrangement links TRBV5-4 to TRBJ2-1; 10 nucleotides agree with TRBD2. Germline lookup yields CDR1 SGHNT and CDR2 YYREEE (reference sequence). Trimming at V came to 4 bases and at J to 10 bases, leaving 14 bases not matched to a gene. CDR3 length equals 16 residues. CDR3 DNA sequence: TGTGCCAGCAGCCCTAAGCTAGCGGGAGTAGTGGGGGAGCAGTTCTTC. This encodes CASSPKLAGVVGEQFF.

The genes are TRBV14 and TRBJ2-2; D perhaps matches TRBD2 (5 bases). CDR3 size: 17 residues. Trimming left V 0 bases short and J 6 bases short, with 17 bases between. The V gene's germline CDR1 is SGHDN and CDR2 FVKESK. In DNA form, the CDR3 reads TGTGCCAGCAGCCAAGAAGTCGGAGGTTCGGTCGCCGGGGAGCTGTTTTTT. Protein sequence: CASSQEVGGSVAGELFF.

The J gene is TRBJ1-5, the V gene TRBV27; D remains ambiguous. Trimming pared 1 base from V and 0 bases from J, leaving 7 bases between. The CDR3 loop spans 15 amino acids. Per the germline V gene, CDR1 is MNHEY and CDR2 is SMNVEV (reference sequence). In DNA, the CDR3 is TGTGCCAGCAGTTTATGGCCAAATAGCAATCAGCCCCAGCATTTT. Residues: CASSLWPNSNQPQHF.

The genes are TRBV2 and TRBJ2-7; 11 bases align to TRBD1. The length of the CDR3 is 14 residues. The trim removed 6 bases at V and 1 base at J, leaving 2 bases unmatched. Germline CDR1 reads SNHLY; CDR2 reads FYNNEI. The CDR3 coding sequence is TGTGCCAGCAGGGGGACAGGGGGTTCCTACGAGCAGTACTTC. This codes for CASRGTGGSYEQYF. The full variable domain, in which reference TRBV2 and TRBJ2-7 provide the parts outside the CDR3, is EPEVTQTPSHQVTQMGQEVILRCVPISNHLYFYWYRQILGQKVEFLVSFYNNEISEKSEIFDDQFSVERPDGSNFTLKIRSTKLEDSAMYFCASRGTGGSYEQYFGPGTRLTVT.

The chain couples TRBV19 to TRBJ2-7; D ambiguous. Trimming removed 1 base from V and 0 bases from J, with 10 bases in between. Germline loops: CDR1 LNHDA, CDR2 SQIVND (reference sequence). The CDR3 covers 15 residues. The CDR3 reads CASSIGWQYSYEQYF. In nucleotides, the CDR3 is TGTGCCAGTAGTATAGGGTGGCAGTACTCCTACGAGCAGTACTTC.

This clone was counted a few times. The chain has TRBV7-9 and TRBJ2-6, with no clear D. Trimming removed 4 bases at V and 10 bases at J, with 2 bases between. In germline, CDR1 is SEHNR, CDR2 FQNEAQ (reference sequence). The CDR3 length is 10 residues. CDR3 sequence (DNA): TGTGCCAGCAGCTCAAACGTCCTGACTTTC. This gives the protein CASSSNVLTF.

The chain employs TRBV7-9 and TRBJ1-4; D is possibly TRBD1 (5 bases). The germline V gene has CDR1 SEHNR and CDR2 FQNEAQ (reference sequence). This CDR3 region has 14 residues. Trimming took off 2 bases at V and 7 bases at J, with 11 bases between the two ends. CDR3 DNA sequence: TGTGCCAGCAGCTTACAGGGTGTTGGTGAAAAACTGTTTTTT. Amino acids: CASSLQGVGEKLFF.

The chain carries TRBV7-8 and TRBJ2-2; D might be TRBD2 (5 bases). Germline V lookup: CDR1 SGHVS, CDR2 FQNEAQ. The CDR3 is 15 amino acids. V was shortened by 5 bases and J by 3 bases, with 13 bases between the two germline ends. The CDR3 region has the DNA TGTGCCAGCAGCCGTAGCGCGAGAGACACCGGGGAGCTGTTTTTT. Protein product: CASSRSARDTGELFF.

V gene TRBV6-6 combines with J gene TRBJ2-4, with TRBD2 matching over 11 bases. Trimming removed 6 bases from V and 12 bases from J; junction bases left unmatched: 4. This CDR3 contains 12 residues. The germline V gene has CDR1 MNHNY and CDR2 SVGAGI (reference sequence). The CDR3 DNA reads TGTGCCAGCAGCCTAGCGGGAGGAGCTCAGTACTTC. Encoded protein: CASSLAGGAQYF.

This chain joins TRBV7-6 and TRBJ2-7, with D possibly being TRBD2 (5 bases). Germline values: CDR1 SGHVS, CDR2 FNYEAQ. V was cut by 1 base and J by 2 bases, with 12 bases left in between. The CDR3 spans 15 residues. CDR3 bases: TGTGCCAGCAGCTTAGAAGCCGGGGAAACCTACGAGCAGTACTTC. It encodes CASSLEAGETYEQYF.

The CDR3 nucleotides are TGCGCCAGCAGCCCCGGTACCCTAAGCGGGAGGGCCAAAGATACGCAGTATTTT. Translation: CASSPGTLSGRAKDTQYF. This sequence joins TRBV10-1 and TRBJ2-3; the match to TRBD2 covers 10 bases. CDR3 length equals 18 residues. Unmatched junction bases numbered 17, after V lost 6 bases and J lost 5 bases. Germline V gene data show CDR1 as WNHNN and CDR2 as SYGVQD (reference sequence).

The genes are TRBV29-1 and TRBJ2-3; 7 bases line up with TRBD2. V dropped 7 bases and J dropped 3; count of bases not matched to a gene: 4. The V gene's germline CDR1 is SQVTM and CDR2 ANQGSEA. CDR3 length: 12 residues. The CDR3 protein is CSGSGGTDTQYF. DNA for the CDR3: TGCAGCGGATCGGGAGGAACAGATACGCAGTATTTT.

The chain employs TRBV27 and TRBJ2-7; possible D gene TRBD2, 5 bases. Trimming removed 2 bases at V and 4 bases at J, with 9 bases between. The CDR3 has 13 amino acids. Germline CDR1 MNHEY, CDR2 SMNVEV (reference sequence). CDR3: CASSLAEGYEQYF. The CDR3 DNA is TGTGCCAGCAGTTTAGCCGAGGGTTACGAGCAGTACTTC.

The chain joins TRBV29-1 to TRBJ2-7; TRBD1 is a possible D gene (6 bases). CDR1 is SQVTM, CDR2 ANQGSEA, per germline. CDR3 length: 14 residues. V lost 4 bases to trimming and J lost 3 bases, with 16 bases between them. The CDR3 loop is CSVGGLGGVYEQYF. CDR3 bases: TGCAGCGTTGGAGGGTTAGGGGGAGTCTACGAGCAGTACTTC.

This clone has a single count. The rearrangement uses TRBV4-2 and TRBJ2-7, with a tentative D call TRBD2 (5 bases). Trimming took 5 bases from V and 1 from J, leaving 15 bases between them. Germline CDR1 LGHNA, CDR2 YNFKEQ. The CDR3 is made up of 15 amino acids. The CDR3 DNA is TGTGCCAGCAGCTACGAGGACTCTTATTCCTACGAGCAGTACTTC. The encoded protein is CASSYEDSYSYEQYF.

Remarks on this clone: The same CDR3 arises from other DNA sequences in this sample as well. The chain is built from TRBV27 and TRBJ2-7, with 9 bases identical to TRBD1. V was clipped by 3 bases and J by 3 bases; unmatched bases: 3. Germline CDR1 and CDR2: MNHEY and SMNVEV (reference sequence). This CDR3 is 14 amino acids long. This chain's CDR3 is CASSFGTGSYEQYF. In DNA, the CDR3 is TGTGCCAGCAGTTTCGGGACAGGGAGCTACGAGCAGTACTTC.

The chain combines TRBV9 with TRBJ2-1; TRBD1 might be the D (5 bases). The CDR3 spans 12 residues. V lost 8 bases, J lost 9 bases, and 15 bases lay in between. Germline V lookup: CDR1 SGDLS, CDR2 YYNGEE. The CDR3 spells CARSAWGSEQFF. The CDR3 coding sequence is TGTGCCAGATCCGCCTGGGGCTCTGAGCAGTTCTTC.